These 9 T cell receptor beta chains were all obtained from the same sample, sequenced in a study of CD8+ T cells in alopecia areata. cDNA prepared by RNA extraction and subsequent reverse transcription served as the template for sequencing. Assay: immunoSEQ multiplex PCR; the TCRdb copy retains only in-frame clones and omits some. The sample carries some 150,000 clones, roughly 82% recorded once. Sample treatment: oral pan-JAK inhibitor, 5-10 mg twice daily. The sequencing used CD8+ T cells sorted from blood, collected at week 4, from a patient treated with tofacitinib. All receptors derive from a human donor with alopecia areata.

The rearrangement joins TRBV29-1 to TRBJ2-3; a weak D match, TRBD1 (6 bases). V lost 0 bases and J 4 bases, leaving 14 bases between the germline ends. The CDR3 has 15 residues. Looked up from germline, CDR1 is SQVTM and CDR2 is ANQGSEA. The CDR3 coding sequence is TGCAGCGTTGAAGACTACAGGGAGTTCTCAGATACGCAGTATTTT. Its translation: CSVEDYREFSDTQYF.

This chain connects TRBV29-1 to TRBJ2-5; 9 bases are a match to TRBD2. CDR3 length: 16 amino acids. Germline values: CDR1 SQVTM, CDR2 ANQGSEA. J lost 1 base, V lost 0 bases, and 6 bases had no gene match. For the CDR3, the DNA is TGCAGCGTTGAAGATCGACTAGCGGCGAGCCAAGAGACCCAGTACTTC. The encoded protein is CSVEDRLAASQETQYF.

This clone came up once. The chain is built from TRBV7-9 and TRBJ2-3; a weak D match, TRBD2 (5 bases). The CDR3 runs to 15 residues. The V gene's germline CDR1 is SEHNR and CDR2 FQNEAQ (reference sequence). Trimming shortened V by 6 bases and J by 6 bases, and 19 bases separated the two germline ends. CDR3: CASRPSGDGGDTQYF. The CDR3 DNA follows: TGTGCCAGCAGACCGAGCGGTGACGGTGGGGATACGCAGTATTTT. Based on the CDR3 plus reference TRBV7-9 and TRBJ2-3, the full variable domain is DTGVSQNPRHKITKRGQNVTFRCDPISEHNRLYWYRQTLGQGPEFLTYFQNEAQLEKSRLLSDRFSAERPKGSFSTLEIQRTEQGDSAMYLCASRPSGDGGDTQYFGPGTRLTVL.

The chain is built from TRBV29-1 and TRBJ2-7; 7 bases align to TRBD1. V gave up 5 bases and J gave up 1 base; unmatched junction bases: 5. CDR3 size: 13 residues. Germline V gives CDR1 SQVTM, CDR2 ANQGSEA. CDR3: CSVFTGASYEQYF. In DNA, the CDR3 is TGCAGCGTTTTTACAGGGGCGTCCTACGAGCAGTACTTC.

The rearrangement links TRBV11-1 to TRBJ2-5, with D unresolved. The CDR3 is 12 amino acids. The ends were cut back, 4 bases at V and 5 bases at J, with 8 bases in the middle. CDR1 SGHAT and CDR2 FQDESV come from the germline V gene (reference sequence). This CDR3 is CASSSSGETQYF. DNA of the CDR3: TGTGCCAGCAGCTCCTCTGGGGAGACCCAGTACTTC.

The chain has TRBV7-2 and TRBJ2-3; possible D gene TRBD1, 5 bases. The CDR3 is made up of 15 amino acids. Trimming took off 6 bases at V and 6 bases at J, with 19 bases between the two ends. Germline V CDR1 and CDR2: SGHTA, FQGNSA. CDR3 DNA: TGTGCCAGCAGACAAAGGGGCCCCCCCACGGATACGCAGTATTTT. Protein: CASRQRGPPTDTQYF.

The chain carries TRBV6-6 and TRBJ1-5; D perhaps matches TRBD1 (6 bases). The CDR3 is made up of 16 amino acids. The V end lost 0 bases, the J end lost 7 bases, and 16 bases lay between the germline ends. Germline V lookup: CDR1 MNHNY, CDR2 SVGAGI (reference sequence). The CDR3 region is CASSYSTLHGGQPQHF. The DNA of the CDR3 is TGTGCCAGCAGTTACTCGACCCTGCACGGGGGCCAGCCCCAGCATTTT.

This clone was picked up a small number of times. The genes are TRBV29-1 and TRBJ1-5, with TRBD1 matching 9 bases. CDR1 is SQVTM and CDR2 is ANQGSEA in the germline V gene. This CDR3 region has 17 residues. V trimming: 0 bases; J trimming: 0 bases; junction bases outside the gene matches: 6. The CDR3 nucleotides read TGCAGCGTTGAAGATATCGGGACAGGGAATAGCAATCAGCCCCAGCATTTT. Its protein product is CSVEDIGTGNSNQPQHF.

CDR3 protein: CASSRRLAGLNEQFF. CDR3 sequence (DNA): TGCGCCAGCAGCCGCCGACTAGCGGGCCTCAATGAGCAGTTCTTC. The chain has TRBV4-1 and TRBJ2-1; 10 bases agree with TRBD2. This CDR3 has 15 amino acids. The germline V gene encodes CDR1 MGHRA and CDR2 YSYEKL. V shed 4 bases, J shed 6 bases, and the junction held 6 bases outside the gene matches.